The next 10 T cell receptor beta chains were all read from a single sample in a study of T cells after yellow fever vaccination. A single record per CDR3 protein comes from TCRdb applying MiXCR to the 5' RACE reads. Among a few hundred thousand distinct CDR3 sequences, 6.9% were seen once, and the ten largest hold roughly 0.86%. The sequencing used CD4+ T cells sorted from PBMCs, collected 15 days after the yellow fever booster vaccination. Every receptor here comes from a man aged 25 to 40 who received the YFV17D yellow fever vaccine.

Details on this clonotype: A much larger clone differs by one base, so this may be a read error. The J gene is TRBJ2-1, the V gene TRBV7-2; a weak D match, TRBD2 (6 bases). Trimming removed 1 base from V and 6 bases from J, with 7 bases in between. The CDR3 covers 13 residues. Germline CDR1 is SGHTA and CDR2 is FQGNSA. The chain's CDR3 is CASSLDGSNEQFF. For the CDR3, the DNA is TGTGCCAGCAGCTTAGACGGGAGCAATGAGCAGTTCTTC.

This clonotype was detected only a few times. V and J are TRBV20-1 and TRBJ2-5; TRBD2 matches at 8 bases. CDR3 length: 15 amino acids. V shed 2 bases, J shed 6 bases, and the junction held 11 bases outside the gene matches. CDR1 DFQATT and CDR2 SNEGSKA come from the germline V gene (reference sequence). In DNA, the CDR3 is TGCAGTGCTAGATCTTCTAGCGGGTCTGGCAAGACCCAGTACTTC. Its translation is CSARSSSGSGKTQYF.

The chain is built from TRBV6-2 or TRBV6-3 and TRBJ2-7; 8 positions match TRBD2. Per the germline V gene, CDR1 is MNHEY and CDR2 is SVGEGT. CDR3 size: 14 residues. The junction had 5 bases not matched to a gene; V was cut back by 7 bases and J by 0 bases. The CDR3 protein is CASTERGFSYEQYF. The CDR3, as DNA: TGTGCCAGCACCGAGCGGGGGTTCTCCTACGAGCAGTACTTC.

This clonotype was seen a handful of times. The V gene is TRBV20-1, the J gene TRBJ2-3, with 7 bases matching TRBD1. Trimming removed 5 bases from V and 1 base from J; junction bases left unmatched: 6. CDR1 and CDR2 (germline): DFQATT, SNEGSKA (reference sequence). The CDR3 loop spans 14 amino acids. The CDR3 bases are TGCAGTGCTCATGACCAGGGGGGCACAGATACGCAGTATTTT. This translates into CSAHDQGGTDTQYF.

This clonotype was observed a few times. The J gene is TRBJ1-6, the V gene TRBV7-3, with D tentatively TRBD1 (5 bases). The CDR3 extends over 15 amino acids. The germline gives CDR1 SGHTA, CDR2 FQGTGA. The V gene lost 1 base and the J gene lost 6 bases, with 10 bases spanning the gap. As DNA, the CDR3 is TGTGCCAGCAGCTTAAATGGCGGGACTAATTCACCCCTCCACTTT. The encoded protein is CASSLNGGTNSPLHF.

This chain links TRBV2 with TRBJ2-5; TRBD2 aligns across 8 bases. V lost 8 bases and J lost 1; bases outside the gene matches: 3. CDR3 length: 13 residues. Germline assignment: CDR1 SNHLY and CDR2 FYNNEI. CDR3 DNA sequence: TGTGCCAGCGCTACTAGCGGCCAAGAGACCCAGTACTTC. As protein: CASATSGQETQYF. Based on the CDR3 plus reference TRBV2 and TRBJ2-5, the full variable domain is EPEVTQTPSHQVTQMGQEVILRCVPISNHLYFYWYRQILGQKVEFLVSFYNNEISEKSEIFDDQFSVERPDGSNFTLKIRSTKLEDSAMYFCASATSGQETQYFGPGTRLLVL.

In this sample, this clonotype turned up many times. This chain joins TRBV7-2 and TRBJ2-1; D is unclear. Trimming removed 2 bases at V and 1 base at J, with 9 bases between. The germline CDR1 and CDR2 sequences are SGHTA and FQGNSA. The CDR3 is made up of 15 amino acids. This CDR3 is CASSLNLLSYNEQFF. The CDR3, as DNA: TGTGCCAGCAGCTTAAACCTCCTTTCCTACAATGAGCAGTTCTTC.

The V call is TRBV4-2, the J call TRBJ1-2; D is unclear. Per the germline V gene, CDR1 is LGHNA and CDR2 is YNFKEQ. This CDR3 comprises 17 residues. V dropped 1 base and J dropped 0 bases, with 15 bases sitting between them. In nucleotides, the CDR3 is TGTGCCAGCAGCCAAGGGGCCGCTGTCGGAACTAACTATGGCTACACCTTC. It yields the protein CASSQGAAVGTNYGYTF.

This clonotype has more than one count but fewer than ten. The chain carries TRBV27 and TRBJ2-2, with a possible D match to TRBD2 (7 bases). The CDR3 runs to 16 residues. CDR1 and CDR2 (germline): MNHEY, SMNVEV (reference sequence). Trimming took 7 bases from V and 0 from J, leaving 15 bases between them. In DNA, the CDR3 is TGTGCCAGCATGGTAGGGGGGGTGGCGAACACCGGGGAGCTGTTTTTT. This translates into CASMVGGVANTGELFF.

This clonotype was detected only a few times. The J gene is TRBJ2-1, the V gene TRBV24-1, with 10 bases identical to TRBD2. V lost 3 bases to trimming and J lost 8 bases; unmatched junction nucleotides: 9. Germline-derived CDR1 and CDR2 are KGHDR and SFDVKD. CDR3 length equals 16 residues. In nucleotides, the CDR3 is TGTGCCACCAGTGATCCAATAGCGGGAGGTCCCCATGAGCAGTTCTTC. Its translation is CATSDPIAGGPHEQFF.